What follows is one T cell receptor (beta chain) and its context. Its antigen remains unidentified. Germline V gene sequence: CDR1 SNHLY, CDR2 FYNNEI. The CDR3 consists of 12 residues. The germline V and J ends were trimmed by 6 bases and 1 base, with 7 bases remaining between them. TCRdb reanalysed the 5' RACE reads using MiXCR and keeps one entry per CDR3 protein. This table holds more than 350,000 distinct CDR3 sequences, 11% found once. The sample belongs to a study of T cells after yellow fever vaccination. Study findings and constraints: The CD4 compartment and the CD8 compartment contained a small share of clonotypes in common.

The chain has TRBV2 and TRBJ2-7; TRBD1 is a possible D gene (6 bases). The material was PBMCs, obtained on the day of the first yellow fever vaccination. The receptor comes from a man younger than 35 who received the YFV17D yellow fever vaccine. CDR3 in DNA: TGTGCCAGCAGAGGGACATCCTACGAGCAGTACTTC. It encodes CASRGTSYEQYF.